Many counts were recorded for the clone carrying this TCR beta chain. The sample is drawn from a study of regulatory T cells in long-lasting Graves disease. V was pared by 3 bases and J by 4 bases, with 6 bases between. The CDR3 contains 12 residues. The sample's time point: newly diagnosed GD, antithyroid drugs for less than 3 months. From PBMCs, RNA was extracted and then used to make the TCR library. Building of the TCR beta libraries involved iRepertoire HTBI primers and Arm-PCR of CDR3 regions. TCRdb passed the multiplex PCR reads through MiXCR, listing each CDR3 protein once. The sample carries about 370,000 distinct CDR3 sequences, roughly 15% recorded once.

Sequencing was performed on peripheral blood mononuclear cells (PBMCs), taken at new diagnosis, from a patient treated with antithyroid drugs. The source is a female donor with Graves disease. The genes are TRBV12-3 or TRBV12-4 and TRBJ1-2; no clear D gene. CDR3 DNA sequence: TGTGCCAGCAGTTTTGTCAGCTATGGCTACACCTTC. Protein sequence: CASSFVSYGYTF.